This T cell receptor beta chain was identified in a study of blood T cell repertoires in COVID-19. Study context: Researchers got acute and convalescent COVID-19 samples from the United States, Italy and Spain. T cells, B-cell-depleted T cells, or PBMCs supplied cDNA or gDNA.

Original processing methods: Scientists estimated how many nucleated cells there were by amplifying reference gene primers. The assay was immunoSEQ multiplex PCR, and TCRdb's table has in-frame clones only and misses some. The DNA was the basis for D and trimming; V, J and clone size are from that table. The sample records 250,000 or so clones, around nine tenths being singletons. Sequencing used peripheral blood. The receptor was isolated from a middle-aged woman who had recovered from COVID-19.

The CDR3, as DNA: TGTGCCAGCAGTAAACCCCCCTTCGCGGACACTGAAGCTTTCTTT. Translation gives CASSKPPFADTEAFF. This chain links TRBV6-5 with TRBJ1-1; no definite D call. The CDR3 contains 15 residues. CDR1 is MNHEY, CDR2 SVGAGI, per germline. Trimming took 5 bases from V and 3 from J, leaving 16 bases between them.